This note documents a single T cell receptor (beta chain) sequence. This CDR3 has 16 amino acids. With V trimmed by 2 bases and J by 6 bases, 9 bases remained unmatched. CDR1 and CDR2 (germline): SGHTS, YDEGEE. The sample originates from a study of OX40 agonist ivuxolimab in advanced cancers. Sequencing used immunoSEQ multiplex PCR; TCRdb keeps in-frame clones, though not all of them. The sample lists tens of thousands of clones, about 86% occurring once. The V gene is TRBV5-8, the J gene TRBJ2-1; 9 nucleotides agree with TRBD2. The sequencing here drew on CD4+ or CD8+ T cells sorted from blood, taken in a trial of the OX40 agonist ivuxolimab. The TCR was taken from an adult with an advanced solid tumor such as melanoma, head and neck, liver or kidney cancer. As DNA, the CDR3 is TGTGCCAGCAGCTTTTTAGCGGGGGAGCCCCTCAATGAGCAGTTCTTC. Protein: CASSFLAGEPLNEQFF.